This T cell receptor beta chain was obtained from a study of blood T cell repertoires in COVID-19. This table comes from immunoSEQ multiplex PCR, and its TCRdb copy is limited to in-frame clones, with some not included. This sample has approximately 91,000 clones, with about 81% found just once. Source material: peripheral blood. The origin of this receptor is a man between 65 and 85 years old with acute or convalescent COVID-19.

Here the CDR3 DNA reads TGTGCCAGCAGCTGGACAGGGGGGAACACTGAAGCTTTCTTT. Protein: CASSWTGGNTEAFF. The chain employs TRBV5-6 and TRBJ1-1; 10 nucleotides agree with TRBD1. The V gene end was trimmed by 3 bases and the J gene end by 1 base; junction bases not matched to a gene: 0. Germline CDR1 reads SGHDT; CDR2 reads YYEEEE. The CDR3 length is 14 residues. Based on the CDR3 plus reference TRBV5-6 and TRBJ1-1, the full variable domain is DAGVTQSPTHLIKTRGQQVTLRCSPKSGHDTVSWYQQALGQGPQFIFQYYEEEERQRGNFPDRFSGHQFPNYSSELNVNALLLGDSALYLCASSWTGGNTEAFFGQGTRLTVV.